This T cell receptor (beta chain) stems from a study of blood T cell repertoires in COVID-19. Study-wide background: The study drew acute and convalescent COVID-19 samples from the United States, Italy and Spain.

As originally analysed: Nucleated cell counts were estimated from reference gene primer amplification. The data were produced by immunoSEQ multiplex PCR, yet TCRdb's version contains in-frame clones alone and is incomplete. The V and J calls and clone size are taken from that table; D and trimming were inferred from the DNA. The table includes under 250,000 clones, over 80% detected once. Germline CDR1 is KGHSH and CDR2 is LQKENI. Losses at the gene ends were 3 bases for V and 9 bases for J; bases not matched to a gene: 10. The CDR3 totals 16 residues. The chain links TRBV18 to TRBJ2-4, with TRBD1 matching over 11 bases. Sequencing used peripheral blood. The TCR originated in a woman aged 65 to 85 with active or convalescent COVID-19. DNA for the CDR3: TGTGCCAGCTCACCCCCAGGGACAGGGGGTTCGGGCATTCAGTACTTC. Translating gives CASSPPGTGGSGIQYF.